These T cell receptor beta chains were read from a single sample in a study of T cell changes during pregnancy in multiple sclerosis. The protocol was immunoSEQ multiplex PCR, while the TCRdb copy is restricted to in-frame clones and leaves out a portion. The sample records roughly 29,000 clones, around nine tenths being singletons. The source was CD8+ T cells from peripheral blood mononuclear cells, collected before pregnancy. These receptors were taken from a female donor with multiple sclerosis, enrolled in a pregnancy study. The CDR3 runs from the conserved cysteine through the conserved F or W. Fields, in order: J gene, V gene, CDR3 length, clone size, D gene, CDR3 protein, CDR3 DNA. A D gene is named only where the DNA matches it firmly. Part of the rows lack a size; the others show once, few, many or a class for expanded clones.

>TRBJ1-1|TRBV5-1|13|once|-
CASTLGLHTEAFF
TGCGCCAGCACCCTCGGGTTGCACACTGAAGCTTTCTTT
>TRBJ1-2|TRBV6-1|15|-|-
CASSVLEDRPFEGTF
TGTGCCAGCAGTGTATTGGAGGACAGACCTTTCGAGGGCACCTTC
>TRBJ1-6|TRBV28|18|-|-
CASSKPYRDNHYNSPLHF
TGTGCCAGCAGCAAACCCTACAGGGATAACCATTATAATTCACCCCTCCACTTT
>TRBJ2-7|TRBV7-6|15|-|TRBD1
CASSPTLGTVYEQYF
TGTGCCAGCAGCCCGACCTTGGGGACAGTCTACGAGCAGTACTTC
>TRBJ2-7|TRBV4-2|16|-|TRBD1
CASSPHFDRGLAEQYF
TGTGCCAGCAGCCCCCACTTTGACAGGGGCCTAGCCGAGCAGTACTTC
>TRBJ2-1|TRBV28|15|-|TRBD2
CASRRLAGGRNEQFF
TGTGCCAGCAGAAGACTAGCGGGGGGAAGGAATGAGCAGTTCTTC
>TRBJ2-3|TRBV18|16|-|TRBD1
CASSPPGQGSPDTQYF
TGTGCCAGCTCACCTCCGGGACAGGGGAGCCCAGATACGCAGTATTTT
>TRBJ1-2|TRBV19|15|-|-
CASSISELANYGYTF
TGTGCCAGTAGTATATCCGAGCTCGCTAACTATGGCTACACCTTC
>TRBJ1-4|TRBV19|14|-|TRBD1
CASSPGQGFEKLFF
TGTGCCAGTAGTCCGGGACAGGGATTCGAAAAACTGTTTTTT
>TRBJ1-4|TRBV28|14|-|-
CASSFGAEWEKLFF
TGTGCCAGCAGTTTTGGGGCAGAGTGGGAAAAACTGTTTTTT
>TRBJ2-1|TRBV9|15|-|TRBD1
CASSPGDSSYNEQFF
TGTGCCAGCAGCCCCGGGGACAGCTCCTACAATGAGCAGTTCTTC
>TRBJ2-7|TRBV30|14|-|TRBD1
CAWSDSRQGADQYF
TGTGCCTGGAGTGATTCCAGACAGGGGGCCGACCAGTACTTC
>TRBJ2-3|TRBV4-3|18|-|TRBD2
CASSQDGLAGGITDTQYF
TGCGCCAGCAGCCAAGATGGGCTAGCGGGGGGGATTACAGATACGCAGTATTTT
>TRBJ2-7|TRBV6-5|15|-|TRBD1
CASSYRDRRPYEQYF
TGTGCCAGCAGTTACCGGGACAGGCGACCTTACGAGCAGTACTTC
>TRBJ1-2|TRBV6-1|11|-|TRBD1
CASSGGTGDTF
TGTGCCAGCAGTGGTGGGACAGGGGACACCTTC
>TRBJ1-2|TRBV4-3|16|-|-
CASSLFRSGAGYGYTF
TGCGCCAGCAGCCTCTTCAGGTCTGGGGCAGGATATGGCTACACCTTC
>TRBJ2-2|TRBV10-3|15|-|-
CAIPGGGGGTGELFF
TGTGCCATCCCCGGCGGGGGCGGAGGGACCGGGGAGCTGTTTTTT
>TRBJ1-4|TRBV27|15|-|TRBD1
CASSPDEGAREKLFF
TGTGCCAGCAGTCCCGATGAGGGGGCGAGAGAAAAACTGTTTTTT
>TRBJ2-3|TRBV7-6|18|-|TRBD2
CASSLGTVGLVRTDTQYF
TGTGCCAGCAGCCTAGGAACCGTCGGACTAGTCAGGACAGATACGCAGTATTTT
>TRBJ1-1|TRBV9|14|once|-
CASSVGGVNTEAFF
TGTGCCAGCAGCGTCGGGGGGGTTAACACTGAAGCTTTCTTT
>TRBJ1-6|TRBV27|14|-|TRBD1
CASSWTGVNSPLHF
TGTGCCAGCAGTTGGACAGGGGTTAATTCACCCCTCCACTTT
>TRBJ1-1|TRBV7-9|17|medium-sized|TRBD1
CASSPRTGNAVDTEAFF
TGTGCCAGCAGCCCCCGGACAGGGAATGCTGTGGACACTGAAGCTTTCTTT
>TRBJ1-5|TRBV27|14|-|TRBD1
CASRQGGSNQPQHF
TGTGCCAGCAGACAGGGGGGTAGCAATCAGCCCCAGCATTTT
>TRBJ1-5|TRBV15|15|few|-
CATSRDRGPSQPQHF
TGTGCCACCAGCAGAGACAGGGGACCCTCCCAGCCCCAGCATTTT
>TRBJ1-1|TRBV5-6|15|-|TRBD1
CASSLADRGLTEAFF
TGTGCCAGCAGCTTGGCGGACAGGGGGCTGACTGAAGCTTTCTTT
>TRBJ1-6|TRBV11-1|14|-|TRBD1
CASSVTGVNSPLHF
TGTGCCAGCAGCGTTACAGGGGTTAATTCACCCCTCCACTTT
>TRBJ1-1|TRBV14|16|large|-
CASSRGGDWLGTEAFF
TGTGCCAGCAGCCGAGGGGGGGATTGGTTGGGAACTGAAGCTTTCTTT
>TRBJ2-3|TRBV6-6|12|-|-
CASSYSPFTQYF
TGTGCCAGCAGTTATTCCCCTTTTACGCAGTATTTT
>TRBJ1-1|TRBV4-1|14|-|-
CASSRGPPGTEAFF
TGCGCCAGCAGCCGAGGGCCCCCCGGCACTGAAGCTTTCTTT
>TRBJ1-5|TRBV19|14|-|TRBD1
CASSRQGDNQPQHF
TGTGCCAGTAGTCGACAGGGAGACAATCAGCCCCAGCATTTT
>TRBJ2-1|TRBV10-2|14|-|-
CASSLTKGVNEQFF
TGCGCCAGCAGCCTCACAAAAGGAGTCAATGAGCAGTTCTTC
>TRBJ2-3|TRBV5-1|16|once|TRBD2
CASSLISGGAGDTQYF
TGCGCCAGCAGCTTGATTAGCGGGGGGGCAGGAGATACGCAGTATTTT
>TRBJ1-4|TRBV13|15|-|-
CASSAQTGTNEKLFF
TGTGCCAGCAGCGCCCAAACAGGGACCAATGAAAAACTGTTTTTT
>TRBJ2-1|TRBV4-1|12|-|-
CASSQDWHEQFF
TGCGCCAGCAGCCAAGATTGGCATGAGCAGTTCTTC
>TRBJ2-3|TRBV6-4|15|-|TRBD2
CASSDTSGGVDTQYF
TGTGCCAGCAGTGACACTAGCGGGGGAGTAGATACGCAGTATTTT
>TRBJ2-2|TRBV4-2|18|-|TRBD2
CASSQGSVYGGEAGELFF
TGTGCCAGCAGCCAAGGATCGGTTTACGGGGGGGAGGCCGGGGAGCTGTTTTTT
>TRBJ2-1|TRBV5-1|14|-|TRBD2
CASTWGRVYNEQFF
TGCGCCAGCACCTGGGGGAGGGTCTACAATGAGCAGTTCTTC
>TRBJ1-6|TRBV6-6|15|-|-
CASSPAGDGHSPLHF
TGTGCCAGCAGCCCCGCGGGGGATGGGCATTCACCCCTCCACTTT
>TRBJ2-5|TRBV4-1|13|-|-
CASSQDQEETQYF
TGCGCCAGCAGCCAAGATCAGGAAGAGACCCAGTACTTC
>TRBJ1-1|TRBV29-1|15|once|TRBD1
CSVSGTGGLDTEAFF
TGCAGCGTTTCCGGGACAGGGGGCTTGGACACTGAAGCTTTCTTT
>TRBJ2-1|TRBV19|15|-|-
CASSSSSWSYNEQFF
TGTGCCAGTAGCTCATCTAGCTGGTCCTACAATGAGCAGTTCTTC
>TRBJ2-7|TRBV28|13|-|TRBD1
CASIGQGTREQYF
TGTGCCAGCATCGGACAGGGTACTCGCGAGCAGTACTTC
>TRBJ1-2|TRBV7-8|13|-|-
CASSPGPGYGYTF
TGTGCCAGCAGCCCAGGCCCCGGTTATGGCTACACCTTC
>TRBJ2-7|TRBV11-1|15|-|-
CASSLEATRNYEQYF
TGTGCCAGCAGCTTAGAAGCGACTAGAAACTACGAGCAGTACTTC
>TRBJ2-7|TRBV7-6|14|-|TRBD1
CASSLTGDFYEQYF
TGTGCCAGCAGCCTGACAGGGGATTTCTACGAGCAGTACTTC
>TRBJ1-2|TRBV18|17|once|TRBD1
CASSPGTGGAYSYGYTF
TGTGCCAGCTCACCCGGGACAGGGGGCGCTTACAGCTATGGCTACACCTTC
>TRBJ1-1|TRBV28|12|-|-
CASSFGATEAFF
TGTGCCAGCAGTTTTGGGGCCACTGAAGCTTTCTTT
>TRBJ2-1|TRBV29-1|15|-|TRBD1
CSVAPRGQGSDEQFF
TGCAGCGTCGCCCCTCGGGGACAGGGGAGCGATGAGCAGTTCTTC
>TRBJ1-6|TRBV6-1|15|-|-
CASTYRVGEASPLHF
TGTGCCAGCACGTACAGGGTAGGCGAGGCTTCACCCCTCCACTTT
>TRBJ2-2|TRBV4-1|14|-|-
CASRDRMNTGELFF
TGCGCCAGCAGGGACAGAATGAACACCGGGGAGCTGTTTTTT
>TRBJ1-5|TRBV2|16|-|-
CASSEDVSAPSQPQHF
TGTGCCAGCAGTGAAGATGTGTCCGCCCCTAGTCAGCCCCAGCATTTT
>TRBJ1-2|TRBV9|17|-|TRBD1
CASSEHRDRAISNGYTF
TGTGCCAGCAGCGAACACCGGGACAGGGCGATTTCTAACGGCTACACCTTC
>TRBJ2-5|TRBV5-4|17|-|-
CASSWSSPALIQETQYF
TGTGCCAGCAGCTGGAGTTCCCCGGCTCTTATCCAAGAGACCCAGTACTTC
>TRBJ2-7|TRBV4-1|15|-|-
CASSPGLTSSYEQYF
TGCGCCAGCAGCCCTGGACTTACTTCCTCCTACGAGCAGTACTTC
>TRBJ2-4|TRBV10-3|13|-|TRBD1
CAISTGVGSIQYF
TGTGCCATCAGTACAGGGGTGGGAAGCATTCAGTACTTC
>TRBJ2-7|TRBV9|15|-|-
CASSAAPSSTYEQYF
TGTGCCAGCAGCGCCGCTCCCAGTTCCACCTACGAGCAGTACTTC
>TRBJ1-6|TRBV7-9|11|-|-
CASTQDSPLHF
TGTGCCAGCACCCAGGATTCACCCCTCCACTTT